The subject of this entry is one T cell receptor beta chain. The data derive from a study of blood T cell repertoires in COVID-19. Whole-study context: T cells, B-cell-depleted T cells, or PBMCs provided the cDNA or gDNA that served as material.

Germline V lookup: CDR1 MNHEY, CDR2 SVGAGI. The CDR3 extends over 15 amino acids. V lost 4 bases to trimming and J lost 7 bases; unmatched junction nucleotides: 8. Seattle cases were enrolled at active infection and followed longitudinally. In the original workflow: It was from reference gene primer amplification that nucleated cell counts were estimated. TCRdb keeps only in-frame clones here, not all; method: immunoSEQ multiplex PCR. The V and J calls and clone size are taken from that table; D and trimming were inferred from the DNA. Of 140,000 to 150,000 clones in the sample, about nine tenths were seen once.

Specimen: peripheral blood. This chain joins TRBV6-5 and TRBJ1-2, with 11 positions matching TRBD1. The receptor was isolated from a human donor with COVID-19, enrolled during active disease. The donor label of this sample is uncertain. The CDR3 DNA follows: TGTGCCAGCAGTTGGACAGGGGGCGCATCGGTTGGCTACACCTTC. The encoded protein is CASSWTGGASVGYTF.